The 14 T cell receptor beta chains reported below all come from one sample, sequenced in a study of shared clonotypes between healthy human individuals. In the naive CD8 group, cells lacked CD45RO and were positively selected for CCR7, so terminally differentiated effector memory CD45RA+ cells were left out. Clones were sequenced by immunoSEQ multiplex PCR, and TCRdb holds only the in-frame ones, with some missing. The data contain 1.5 million to 2.5 million clones, roughly 94% of them singletons. Sequences were obtained from naive CD8+ T cells sorted from blood. The source is a young man in good health.

With regard to this clone: Additional DNA sequences in this sample encode the identical CDR3. This sequence joins TRBV4-3 and TRBJ1-1; no clear D. Germline CDR1 LGHNA, CDR2 YSLEER. Trimming took off 0 bases at V and 4 bases at J, with 9 bases between the two ends. The CDR3 is 14 amino acids. CDR3 sequence reads: CASSQDLGPTEAFF. CDR3 DNA sequence: TGCGCCAGCAGCCAAGATCTCGGACCCACTGAAGCTTTCTTT.

The chain uses TRBV2 and TRBJ2-1; 9 nucleotides match TRBD2. Germline-derived CDR1 and CDR2 are SNHLY and FYNNEI. V trimming: 3 bases; J trimming: 5 bases; junction bases outside the gene matches: 8. This CDR3 is built from 16 residues. In nucleotides, the CDR3 is TGTGCCAGCAGTGACGGGGCGGGAGGGCAACACAATGAGCAGTTCTTC. The encoded protein is CASSDGAGGQHNEQFF.

With respect to this clone: This CDR3 is also generated by other DNA sequences in the sample. This chain connects TRBV27 to TRBJ2-7; a possible D gene is TRBD2 (6 bases). Germline V CDR1 and CDR2: MNHEY, SMNVEV (reference sequence). The CDR3 is 13 residues long. Trimming shortened V by 6 bases and J by 2 bases, and 11 bases separated the two germline ends. DNA of the CDR3: TGTGCCAGCAGCCTGGGACTTGCCTACGAGCAGTACTTC. Its translation: CASSLGLAYEQYF.

This chain uses TRBV18 with TRBJ2-2; 8 positions agree with TRBD2. The CDR3 consists of 17 residues. Germline V CDR1 and CDR2: KGHSH, LQKENI. V shed 7 bases and J 6 bases; nucleotides not matched to a gene: 16. The CDR3 region is CASFTSISGSVAGELFF. The CDR3, as DNA: TGTGCCAGCTTCACCAGTATCAGCGGGAGTGTCGCCGGGGAGCTGTTTTTT.

On this clone itself: The same CDR3 is also encoded by other DNA sequences in this sample. The chain uses TRBV19 and TRBJ2-7, with 8 bases identical to TRBD2. V was clipped by 5 bases and J by 3 bases; unmatched bases: 3. CDR1 and CDR2 from the germline V gene are LNHDA and SQIVND (reference sequence). The CDR3 loop spans 13 amino acids. CDR3 bases: TGTGCCAGTAGTCTAGCGGGTAGCTACGAGCAGTACTTC. Translation: CASSLAGSYEQYF.

The chain has TRBV19 and TRBJ2-7; 9 nucleotides align to TRBD1. The CDR3 consists of 15 residues. CDR1 is LNHDA and CDR2 is SQIVND in the germline V gene (reference sequence). V trimming: 5 bases; J trimming: 0 bases; junction bases outside the gene matches: 5. The chain's CDR3 is CASSFSGQGSYEQYF. CDR3 nucleotides: TGTGCCAGTAGTTTTTCGGGACAGGGCTCCTACGAGCAGTACTTC.

This chain links TRBV4-1 with TRBJ2-1; D uncertain. The CDR3 runs 14 residues. Per germline, CDR1 MGHRA and CDR2 YSYEKL. Trimming stripped 2 bases from V and 5 bases from J, with 10 bases between. The chain's CDR3 is CASSQPVLDNEQFF. The CDR3 region has the DNA TGCGCCAGCAGCCAACCCGTTTTGGACAATGAGCAGTTCTTC.

The chain carries TRBV27 and TRBJ2-1; 9 nucleotides align to TRBD2. This CDR3 region has 16 residues. Germline lookup yields CDR1 MNHEY and CDR2 SMNVEV (reference sequence). V lost 2 bases, J lost 6 bases, and 8 bases stayed unmatched. The CDR3: CASSLDGGRAVNEQFF. The CDR3 DNA reads TGTGCCAGCAGTTTAGATGGCGGGAGGGCCGTCAATGAGCAGTTCTTC.

CDR3 sequence (DNA): TGTGCCAGCAGTTCGGGGGGTGACTCGGCCAGTTTCTACGAGCAGTACTTC. It specifies CASSSGGDSASFYEQYF. The rearrangement joins TRBV27 to TRBJ2-7, with 7 nucleotides matching TRBD2. Germline CDR1 MNHEY, CDR2 SMNVEV (reference sequence). The CDR3 runs to 17 residues. Trimming cost V 4 bases and J 3 bases; bases outside gene matches: 15.

This rearrangement joins TRBV10-3 to TRBJ2-7, with TRBD1 matching 9 bases. CDR1 and CDR2 (germline): ENHRY, SYGVKD. The CDR3 length is 15 residues. J was trimmed by 0 bases and V by 10 bases; bases with no gene match: 10. CDR3: CATRWGQGLSYEQYF. The CDR3 DNA sequence: TGTGCCACCAGGTGGGGACAGGGTCTCTCCTACGAGCAGTACTTC.

The chain couples TRBV7-9 to TRBJ2-2; tentatively, D is TRBD2 (6 bases). The CDR3 extends over 17 amino acids. Germline CDR1 SEHNR, CDR2 FQNEAQ (reference sequence). Trimming cost V 1 base and J 2 bases, with 14 bases left between them. CDR3 loop: CASSLVEGGYNTGELFF. CDR3 coding DNA: TGTGCCAGCAGCTTAGTGGAGGGAGGCTATAACACCGGGGAGCTGTTTTTT.

Of note for this clone: Other DNA sequences in this sample translate to the same CDR3. The chain has TRBV7-9 and TRBJ2-5, with D perhaps being TRBD1 or TRBD2 (5 bases each). Germline V gene lookup returns CDR1 SEHNR and CDR2 FQNEAQ (reference sequence). V dropped 0 bases and J dropped 1 base, with 6 bases sitting between them. The CDR3 spans 14 residues. The CDR3 bases are TGTGCCAGCAGCTTAGCAGGGACCCAAGAGACCCAGTACTTC. It is translated as CASSLAGTQETQYF.

V gene TRBV10-2 combines with J gene TRBJ2-7; D remains ambiguous. V lost 3 bases, J lost 11 bases, and 14 bases lay in between. This CDR3 has 12 residues. The germline V gene encodes CDR1 WSHSY and CDR2 SAAADI. As DNA, the CDR3 is TGCGCCAGCAGTGAATACATGCGGTGGGAGTACTTC. This sequence encodes CASSEYMRWEYF.

This clone was seen a single time. This rearrangement joins TRBV9 to TRBJ2-7; D call uncertain. The CDR3 totals 14 residues. CDR1 and CDR2 from the germline V gene are SGDLS and YYNGEE. V gave up 4 bases and J gave up 1 base, with 12 bases separating them. This CDR3 is CASSPGPQSYEQYF. In nucleotides, the CDR3 is TGTGCCAGCAGCCCCGGGCCGCAATCCTACGAGCAGTACTTC.